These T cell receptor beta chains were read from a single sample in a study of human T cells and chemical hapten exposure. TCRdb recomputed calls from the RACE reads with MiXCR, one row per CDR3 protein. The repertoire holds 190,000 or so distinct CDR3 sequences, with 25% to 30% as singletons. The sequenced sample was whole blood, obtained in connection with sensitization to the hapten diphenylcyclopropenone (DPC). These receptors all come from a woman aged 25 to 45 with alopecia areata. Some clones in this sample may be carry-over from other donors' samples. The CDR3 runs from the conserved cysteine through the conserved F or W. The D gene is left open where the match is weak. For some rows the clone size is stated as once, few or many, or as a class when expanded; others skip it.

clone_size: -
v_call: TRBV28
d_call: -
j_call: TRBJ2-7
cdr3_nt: TGTGCCAGCTCTGAGGGAGGAGTTCCCTACGAGCAGTACTTC
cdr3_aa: CASSEGGVPYEQYF

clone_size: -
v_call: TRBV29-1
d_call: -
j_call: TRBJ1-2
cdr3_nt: TGCAGCGTGCCCAGGAGGGAGGGCTACACCTTC
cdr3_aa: CSVPRREGYTF

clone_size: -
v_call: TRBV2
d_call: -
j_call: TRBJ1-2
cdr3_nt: TGTGCCAGCACCCAGGGGAGAGCTAACTATGGCTACACCTTC
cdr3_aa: CASTQGRANYGYTF

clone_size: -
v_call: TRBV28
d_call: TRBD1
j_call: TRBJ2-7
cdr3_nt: TGTGCCAGCAGCGACAGGGGGCTTCGGGAGCAGTACTTC
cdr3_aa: CASSDRGLREQYF

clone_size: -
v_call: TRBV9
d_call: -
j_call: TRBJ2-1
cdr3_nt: TGTGCCAGCAGCGTAGACTCACCCTCCTACAATGAGCAGTTCTTC
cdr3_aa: CASSVDSPSYNEQFF

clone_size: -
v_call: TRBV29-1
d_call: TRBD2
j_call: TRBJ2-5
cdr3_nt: TGCAGCGTTGTGGGCGCTAGCGGGAGCGGAGAGACCCAGTACTTC
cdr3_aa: CSVVGASGSGETQYF

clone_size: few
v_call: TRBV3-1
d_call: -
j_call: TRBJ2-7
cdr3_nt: TGTGCCAGCAGCCACGGGGGCCGCGAGCAGTACTTC
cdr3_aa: CASSHGGREQYF

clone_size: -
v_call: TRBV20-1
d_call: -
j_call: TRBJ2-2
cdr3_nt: TGCAGTGTCCTCGGGTACGGCACCGGGGAGCTGTTTTTT
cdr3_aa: CSVLGYGTGELFF

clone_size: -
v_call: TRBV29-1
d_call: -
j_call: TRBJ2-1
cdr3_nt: TGCAGCGTTGAGTTTACTCCTAACAATGAGCAGTTCTTC
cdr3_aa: CSVEFTPNNEQFF

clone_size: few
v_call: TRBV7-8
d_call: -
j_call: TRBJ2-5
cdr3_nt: TGTGCCAGCAGCTTAGGACTTCGCGGGGAGACCCAGTACTTC
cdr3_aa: CASSLGLRGETQYF

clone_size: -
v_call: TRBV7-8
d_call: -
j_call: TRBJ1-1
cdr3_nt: TGTGCCAGCAGCTTCGTCTCGACAGGTAACACTGAAGCTTTCTTT
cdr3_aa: CASSFVSTGNTEAFF

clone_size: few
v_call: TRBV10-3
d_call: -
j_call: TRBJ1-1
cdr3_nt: TGTGCCATCAGCGAGGACCGAGGGACTGAAGCTTTCTTT
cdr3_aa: CAISEDRGTEAFF

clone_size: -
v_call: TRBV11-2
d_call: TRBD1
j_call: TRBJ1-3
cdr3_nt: TGTGCCAGCAGCCGGGGACAGGGGGCATCGGGAAACACCATATATTTT
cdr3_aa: CASSRGQGASGNTIYF

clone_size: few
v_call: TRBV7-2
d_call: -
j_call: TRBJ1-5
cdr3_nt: TGTGCCAGCAGCCCAAGTAGTACCCAGCCCCAGCATTTT
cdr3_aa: CASSPSSTQPQHF

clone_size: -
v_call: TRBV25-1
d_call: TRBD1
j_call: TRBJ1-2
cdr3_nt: TGTGCCAGCAGTGTCGACAGGGATGGCTACACCTTC
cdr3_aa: CASSVDRDGYTF

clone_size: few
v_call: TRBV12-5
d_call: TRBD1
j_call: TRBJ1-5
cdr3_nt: TGTGCTAGTGGTTTGGTTCGCAGCGGGACAGCTAATCAGCCCCAGCATTTT
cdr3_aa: CASGLVRSGTANQPQHF

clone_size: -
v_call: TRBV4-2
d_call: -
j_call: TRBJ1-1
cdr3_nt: TGTGCCAGCAGCCAAGGACAGATGAACACTGAAGCTTTCTTT
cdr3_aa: CASSQGQMNTEAFF

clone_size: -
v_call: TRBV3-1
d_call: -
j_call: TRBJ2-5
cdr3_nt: TGTGCCAGCAGCCAAGTACTAGAACAAGAGACCCAGTACTTC
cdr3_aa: CASSQVLEQETQYF

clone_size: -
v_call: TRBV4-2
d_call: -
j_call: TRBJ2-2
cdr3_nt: TGTGCCAGCAGCCAAGACTGGGGGTCGGACGGGGAGCTGTTTTTT
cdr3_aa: CASSQDWGSDGELFF

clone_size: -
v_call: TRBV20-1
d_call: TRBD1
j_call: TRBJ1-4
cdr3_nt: TGCAGTGCTAGAGATCCGAACAGGGGTAATGAAAAACTGTTTTTT
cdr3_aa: CSARDPNRGNEKLFF

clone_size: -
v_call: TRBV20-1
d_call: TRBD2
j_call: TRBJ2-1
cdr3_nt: TGCAGTGCAAGAGGACTAGCGGGGGGCCCCGGAATGCGCAATGAGCAGTTCTTC
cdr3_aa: CSARGLAGGPGMRNEQFF

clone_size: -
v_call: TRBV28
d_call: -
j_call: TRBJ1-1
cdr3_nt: TGTGCCAGCAGCTTAACCCAGGCCTACACTGAAGCTTTCTTT
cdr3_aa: CASSLTQAYTEAFF

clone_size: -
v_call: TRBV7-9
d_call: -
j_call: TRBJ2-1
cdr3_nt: TGTGCCAGCAACAACGGTAGAGATGAGCAGTTCTTC
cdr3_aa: CASNNGRDEQFF

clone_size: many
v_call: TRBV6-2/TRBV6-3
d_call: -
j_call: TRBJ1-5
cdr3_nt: TGTGCCAGCAGTGACAATTGGGTAGGTCAGCCCCAGCATTTT
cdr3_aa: CASSDNWVGQPQHF

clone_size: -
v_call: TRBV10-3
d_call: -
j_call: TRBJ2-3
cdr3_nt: TGTGCCATCATGGCTAGCTCCCTCACAGATACGCAGTATTTT
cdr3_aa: CAIMASSLTDTQYF

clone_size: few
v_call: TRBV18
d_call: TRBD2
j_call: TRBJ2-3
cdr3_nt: TGTGCCAGCTCACCTACGGGGGAGGGAGATACGCAGTATTTT
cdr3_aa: CASSPTGEGDTQYF

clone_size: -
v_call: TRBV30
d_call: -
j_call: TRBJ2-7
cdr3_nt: TGTGCCTGGAGTGTAGGGATTAAGCCCTACGAGCAGTACTTC
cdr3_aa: CAWSVGIKPYEQYF

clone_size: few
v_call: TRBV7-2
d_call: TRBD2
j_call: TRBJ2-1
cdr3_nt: TGTGCCAGCAGCTTAGTTCGGACTAGCGGTGAGCAGTTCTTC
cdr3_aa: CASSLVRTSGEQFF

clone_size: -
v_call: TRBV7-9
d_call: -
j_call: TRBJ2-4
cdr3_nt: TGTGCCAGCAGCTTAGCCCAGGGGGGTGGCATTCAGTACTTC
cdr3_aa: CASSLAQGGGIQYF

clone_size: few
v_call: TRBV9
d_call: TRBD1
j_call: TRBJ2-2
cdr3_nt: TGTGCCAGCAGCGCCGCGCAGGGGGCCGGGGAGCTGTTTTTT
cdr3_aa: CASSAAQGAGELFF

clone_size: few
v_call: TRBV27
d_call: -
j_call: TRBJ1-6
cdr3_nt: TGTGCCAGCAGTTTATACAGGGAGGATTCACCCCTCCACTTT
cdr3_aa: CASSLYREDSPLHF

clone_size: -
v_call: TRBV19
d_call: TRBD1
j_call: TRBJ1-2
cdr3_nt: TGTGCCAGTAGTAGAGCTCCCGGGACAGGCTACTATGGCTACACCTTC
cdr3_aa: CASSRAPGTGYYGYTF

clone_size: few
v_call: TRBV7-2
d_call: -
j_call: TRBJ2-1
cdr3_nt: TGTGCCAGCAGCTTTACCTATGAGCAGTTCTTC
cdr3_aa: CASSFTYEQFF

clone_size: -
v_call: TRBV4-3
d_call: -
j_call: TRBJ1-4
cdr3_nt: TGCGCCAGCAGCCAAGACCCGGTCCTGAAGGAAAAACTGTTTTTT
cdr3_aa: CASSQDPVLKEKLFF

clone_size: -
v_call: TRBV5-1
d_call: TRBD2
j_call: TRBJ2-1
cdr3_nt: TGCGCCAGCAGCTTTCTAGCGGGAGGGAACAATGAGCAGTTCTTC
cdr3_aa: CASSFLAGGNNEQFF

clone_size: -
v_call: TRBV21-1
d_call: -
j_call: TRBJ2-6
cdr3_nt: TGTGCCAGCAGCAAACCGGCCTTCTCTGGGGCCAACGTCCTGACTTTC
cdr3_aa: CASSKPAFSGANVLTF

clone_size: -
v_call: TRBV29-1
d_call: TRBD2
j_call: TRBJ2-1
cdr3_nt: TGCAGCCTTCTACGGGGAGGGGTCTACAATGAGCAGTTCTTC
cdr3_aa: CSLLRGGVYNEQFF

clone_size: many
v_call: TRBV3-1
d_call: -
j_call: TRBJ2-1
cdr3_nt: TGTGCCAGCAGCCTCACCGACGGGGAGGATGAGCAGTTCTTC
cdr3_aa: CASSLTDGEDEQFF

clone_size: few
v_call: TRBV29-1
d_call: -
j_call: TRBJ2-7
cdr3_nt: TGCAGCGTGGGGGTAGAGGCTATTAACGAGCAGTACTTC
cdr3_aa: CSVGVEAINEQYF

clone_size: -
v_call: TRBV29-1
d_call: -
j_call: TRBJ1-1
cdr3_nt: TGCAGCGTTGTGTCGGGGACCGCCGAAGCTTTCTTT
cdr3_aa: CSVVSGTAEAFF

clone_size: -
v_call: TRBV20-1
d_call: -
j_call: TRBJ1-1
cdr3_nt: TGCAGTGCCGAAGGGACCGTTAACACTGAAGCTTTCTTT
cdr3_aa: CSAEGTVNTEAFF

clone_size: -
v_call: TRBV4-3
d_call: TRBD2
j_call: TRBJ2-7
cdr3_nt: TGCGCCAGCAGCCAACTAGCGGGGGCCGAGCAGTACTTC
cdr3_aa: CASSQLAGAEQYF

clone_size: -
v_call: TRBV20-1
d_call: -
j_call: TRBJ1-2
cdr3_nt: TGCAGTGCTGATATGACAGGATCAGGAGAATCTAACTATGGCTACACCTTC
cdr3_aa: CSADMTGSGESNYGYTF

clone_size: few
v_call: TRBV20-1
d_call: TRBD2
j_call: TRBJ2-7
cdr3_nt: TGCAGTGCTAGAGACGGGAGGGCCTCCTACGAGCAGTACTTC
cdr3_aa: CSARDGRASYEQYF

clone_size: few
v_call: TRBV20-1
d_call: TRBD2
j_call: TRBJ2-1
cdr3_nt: TGCAGTGCTAGACCGTACCTAGCGGGAGGCTCCTACAATGAGCAGTTCTTC
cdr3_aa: CSARPYLAGGSYNEQFF

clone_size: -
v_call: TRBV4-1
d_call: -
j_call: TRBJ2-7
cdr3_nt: TGCGCCAGCAGCCAAGCCCAGGATAGAAGGTACGAGCAGTACTTC
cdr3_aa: CASSQAQDRRYEQYF

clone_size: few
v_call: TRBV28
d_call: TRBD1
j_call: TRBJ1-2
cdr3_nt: TGTGCCAGCAGTCCACCGACAGGGGGCAAGTATGGCTACACCTTC
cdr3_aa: CASSPPTGGKYGYTF

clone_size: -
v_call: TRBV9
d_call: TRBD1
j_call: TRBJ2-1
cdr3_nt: TGTGCCAGCAGCGTAGGGATGAGGGGGCAAGAGGATGAGCAGTTCTTC
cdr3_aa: CASSVGMRGQEDEQFF

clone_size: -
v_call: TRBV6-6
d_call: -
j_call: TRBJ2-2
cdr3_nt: TGTGCCAGCAGTTCCGCCCAGAAGAACACCGGGGAGCTGTTTTTT
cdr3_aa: CASSSAQKNTGELFF

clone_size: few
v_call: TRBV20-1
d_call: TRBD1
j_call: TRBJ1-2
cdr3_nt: TGCAGTGGACGGACAGGCTGGAGCTACACCTTC
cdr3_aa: CSGRTGWSYTF

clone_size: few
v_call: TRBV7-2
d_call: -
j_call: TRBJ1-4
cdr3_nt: TGTGCCAGCAGCTCGGACATCATGGGGGGGGCTTATGAAAAACTGTTTTTT
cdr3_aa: CASSSDIMGGAYEKLFF